This TCR beta chain was found in a study of regulatory T cells in long-lasting Graves disease. Overall study results and limits: Graves' patients with persistent disease showed TCR diversity lower than patients newly diagnosed. Persistent cases favored TRBV28, TRBJ1-2 and TRBJ2-5.

Specified time point: newly diagnosed GD, antithyroid drugs for less than 3 months. RNA from PBMCs was the source of the TCR library. EDTA tubes received approximately 9 milliliters of drawn peripheral blood. Relying on iRepertoire HTBI primers and Arm-PCR of CDR3 regions, the team built TCR beta libraries. TCRdb recomputed calls from the multiplex PCR reads with MiXCR, one row per CDR3 protein. The sample includes 400,000 to 650,000 distinct CDR3 sequences, more than 15% of them seen just once. In this sample, this clonotype turned up a few times. Antigen unknown. Germline trimming cut 5 bases from V and 3 bases from J; bases unmatched to any gene: 6. The CDR3 spans 14 residues. Germline-derived CDR1 and CDR2 are SNHLY and FYNNEI. This sample also appeared in a second study, on T cells in Graves' hyperthyroidism and ophthalmopathy. That source notes: First-round RT-PCR with HTBI primers amplified the TCR CDR3 region.

This chain links TRBV2 with TRBJ2-7; 8 bases map to TRBD2. The TCR originated in a woman between 40 and 65 years old with Graves disease. This sample comprised peripheral blood mononuclear cells (PBMCs), obtained at new diagnosis, from a patient treated with antithyroid drugs. CDR3 amino acids: CASSPRGGLYEQYF. The CDR3, as DNA: TGTGCCAGCAGTCCCCGGGGGGGTCTCTACGAGCAGTACTTC.